The clone carrying this T cell receptor beta chain was seen repeatedly, ten times or more. TCRdb re-derived calls from the reads in MiXCR, one entry per CDR3 protein. The profile shows a few hundred thousand distinct CDR3 sequences, over 7.5% of them singletons. The sample comes from a study of T cell repertoires in cytomegalovirus infection. Looking at the study overall: CMV infection together with matching HLA type was indicated by public TCR beta signatures.

Germline CDR1 MNHEY, CDR2 SVGEGT. CDR3 size: 18 residues. Germline trimming cut 2 bases from V and 4 bases from J; bases unmatched to any gene: 10. V usage is TRBV6-2 or TRBV6-3 and J usage is TRBJ2-2; 10 bases align to TRBD2. This receptor was taken from a human donor in good health (CMV status not recorded). Some clones in this sample may be carry-over from other donors' samples. The material sequenced was PBMCs. The CDR3 here is CASSYAQLAGRGTGELFF. CDR3 nucleotides: TGTGCCAGCAGTTACGCGCAACTAGCGGGAAGGGGCACCGGGGAGCTGTTTTTT.